Shown below are 27 T cell receptor beta chains from a single sample sequenced in a study of blood T cells in healthy people across ages. Then a second PCR, running roughly 7 to 11 cycles, was carried out with a sample-barcoded 5' primer and a J-beta primer mix. From the 5' RACE reads, TCRdb called clonotypes with MiXCR, one entry per CDR3 protein. Among 750,000 to 950,000 distinct CDR3 sequences listed, just under 30% were seen once. The same data also contributed to another study, on T cells of mothers and their children.

Sequencing was carried out using blood. The receptors derive from a woman in her forties in good health.

This clonotype was picked up a small number of times. The genes are TRBV12-5 and TRBJ1-1, with 7 bases fitting TRBD1. Germline V CDR1 and CDR2: LGHNT, FRNRAP. J gave up 10 bases and V 4 bases, and 6 bases lay outside the gene matches. The CDR3 sequence is 12 residues long. This chain's CDR3 is CASGSDDRVAFF. CDR3 nucleotides: TGTGCTAGTGGTTCCGATGACAGGGTAGCTTTCTTT.

This clonotype was seen ten or more times. This sequence joins TRBV7-2 and TRBJ2-4; 7 nucleotides match TRBD1. The germline V gene has CDR1 SGHTA and CDR2 FQGNSA. The CDR3 extends over 15 amino acids. Losses at the gene ends were 1 base for V and 5 bases for J; bases not matched to a gene: 5. The CDR3 nucleotides are TGTGCCAGCAGCTTAGGACAGGGTTTGGAAAACATTCAGTACTTC. This sequence encodes CASSLGQGLENIQYF.

This clonotype was seen a few times. CDR3 amino acids: CSAQGGGPRFYEQYF. In DNA, the CDR3 is TGCAGTGCTCAGGGGGGGGGGCCGAGGTTCTACGAGCAGTACTTC. V is TRBV20-1 and J is TRBJ2-7; D may correspond to TRBD1 or TRBD2 (7 bases each). The V gene's germline CDR1 is DFQATT and CDR2 SNEGSKA (reference sequence). V lost 5 bases and J 3 bases, leaving 20 bases between the germline ends. The CDR3 has 15 amino acids.

The table lists this clonotype with many counts. The chain has TRBV15 and TRBJ2-3, with TRBD2 matching 12 bases. Germline-derived CDR1 and CDR2 are LNHNV and YYDKDF (reference sequence). The junction had 8 bases not matched to a gene; V was cut back by 6 bases and J by 4 bases. This CDR3 has 16 residues. CDR3 in amino acids: CATRSRLAGASDTQYF. The CDR3 coding sequence is TGTGCCACCAGGTCTAGACTAGCGGGGGCCTCAGATACGCAGTATTTT. Full variable domain (remainder filled in from reference TRBV15 and TRBJ2-3): DAMVIQNPRYQVTQFGKPVTLSCSQTLNHNVMYWYQQKSSQAPKLLFHYYDKDFNNEADTPDNFQSRRPNTSFCFLDIRSPGLGDTAMYLCATRSRLAGASDTQYFGPGTRLTVL.

This clonotype came up a few times. V gene TRBV5-1 combines with J gene TRBJ2-5; D assignment may be TRBD1 or TRBD2 (6 bases each). The better agreement between TRBJ2-7 and the DNA end casts doubt on the J call. The germline V gene encodes CDR1 SGHRS and CDR2 YFSETQ. The length of the CDR3 is 15 residues. In DNA, the CDR3 is TGCGCCAGCAGCTCAGGCGGGGCAGGGGAATACGAGCAGTACTTC. Encoded protein: CASSSGGAGEYEQYF.

The V gene is TRBV5-1, the J gene TRBJ2-2; D is perhaps TRBD2 (7 bases). The CDR3 totals 16 residues. CDR1 and CDR2 from the germline V gene are SGHRS and YFSETQ. Trimming pared 1 base from V and 4 bases from J, leaving 14 bases between. This CDR3 reads CASSLIRGAATGELFF. The DNA of the CDR3 is TGCGCCAGCAGCTTGATTCGGGGGGCGGCCACCGGGGAGCTGTTTTTT.

The sample holds a few counts of this clonotype. The gene calls are TRBV6-6 and TRBJ2-3; a weak D match, TRBD1 (5 bases). CDR1 is MNHNY, CDR2 SVGAGI, per germline (reference sequence). There are 15 residues in the CDR3. V dropped 0 bases and J dropped 4 bases, with 11 bases sitting between them. The CDR3 nucleotides are TGTGCCAGCAGTTACTCCTCCCAGGGCGCAGATACGCAGTATTTT. It encodes CASSYSSQGADTQYF.

This clonotype showed up just a few times. This chain links TRBV27 with TRBJ2-7, with TRBD1 as a possible D gene (6 bases). V was cut by 6 bases and J by 0 bases, with 15 bases left in between. Germline assignment: CDR1 MNHEY and CDR2 SMNVEV (reference sequence). CDR3 length equals 15 residues. The CDR3 DNA reads as TGTGCCAGCAGCGTAACAGGGACCAGCTCCTACGAGCAGTACTTC. Translated: CASSVTGTSSYEQYF.

This clonotype was recorded a few times. This rearrangement joins TRBV7-9 to TRBJ2-5; 12 positions agree with TRBD1. The junction had 2 bases not matched to a gene; V was cut back by 1 base and J by 5 bases. The CDR3 covers 15 residues. Germline V gene data show CDR1 as SEHNR and CDR2 as FQNEAQ (reference sequence). The CDR3 loop reads CASSLGDRGRETQYF. The CDR3 DNA follows: TGTGCCAGCAGCTTAGGGGACAGGGGGCGTGAGACCCAGTACTTC.

For this clonotype: A read error may produce the germline difference seen at one junction end. This chain uses TRBV12-3 or TRBV12-4 with TRBJ2-4; a possible D gene is TRBD2 (5 bases). The CDR3 has 16 amino acids. CDR3 region: CASKTTPVSSYNEQYF. CDR3 DNA: TGCGCCAGCAAGACTACGCCCGTCAGCTCCTACAATGAGCAGTACTTC.

This clonotype appeared many times. CDR3 DNA sequence: TGTGCCAGCAGCTTAAGCTGGGGACAGACCGAGACCCAGTACTTC. Amino acids: CASSLSWGQTETQYF. The chain uses TRBV7-2 and TRBJ2-5; TRBD1 matches 7 bases. Germline-derived CDR1 and CDR2 are SGHTA and FQGNSA. This CDR3 comprises 15 residues. Losses at the gene ends were 2 bases for V and 5 bases for J; bases not matched to a gene: 8.

This clonotype was found many times. J is TRBJ1-2 and V is TRBV5-4; weak D call: TRBD1 (6 bases). The CDR3 covers 12 residues. Germline V lookup: CDR1 SGHNT, CDR2 YYREEE (reference sequence). V shed 5 bases and J shed 2 bases, with 7 bases lying between them. CDR3 amino acids: CASSGQNYGYTF. In DNA form, the CDR3 reads TGTGCCAGCAGTGGACAGAACTATGGCTACACCTTC.

In its sample, this clonotype was seen a few times. V gene TRBV7-2 combines with J gene TRBJ2-5; TRBD2 is a possible D gene (7 bases). From germline, CDR1 is SGHTA and CDR2 FQGNSA. The CDR3 is 15 residues long. V lost 1 base and J lost 6, with 15 bases in between. As DNA, the CDR3 is TGTGCCAGCAGCTTAGGGGGGGGGCCCTACCAGACCCAGTACTTC. It yields the protein CASSLGGGPYQTQYF.

This clonotype occurred a few times. J is TRBJ2-5 and V is TRBV5-1; TRBD1 might be the D (6 bases). Germline values: CDR1 SGHRS, CDR2 YFSETQ. This CDR3 comprises 11 residues. Trimming took off 4 bases at V and 9 bases at J, with 10 bases between the two ends. The CDR3 loop is CASSLQGPQYF. In DNA form, the CDR3 reads TGCGCCAGCAGCCTACAGGGACCCCAGTACTTC.

This clonotype was detected ten times or more. The rearrangement links TRBV14 to TRBJ1-1; D is ambiguous. The CDR3 has 13 amino acids. Trimming pared 0 bases from V and 1 base from J, leaving 3 bases between. CDR1 and CDR2 (germline): SGHDN, FVKESK. The CDR3 region is CASSQDQNTEAFF. CDR3 sequence (DNA): TGTGCCAGCAGCCAAGACCAGAACACTGAAGCTTTCTTT.

Concerning this clonotype itself: This may come from a read error, since a much larger clone is one base off. This chain connects TRBV28 to TRBJ2-7; the D gene is possibly TRBD1 (5 bases). The CDR3 has 15 amino acids. Germline assignment: CDR1 MDHEN and CDR2 SYDVKM. The CDR3 DNA is TGTGCCTGCAGTTTGGCCCAGGGAATCCCCTACGAGCAGTACTTC. As protein: CACSLAQGIPYEQYF.

There are a few counts of this clonotype. This chain uses TRBV7-3 with TRBJ2-2, with D tentatively TRBD1 or TRBD2 (5 bases each). Per the germline V gene, CDR1 is SGHTA and CDR2 is FQGTGA. V was trimmed by 3 bases and J by 4 bases, leaving 12 bases between them. The CDR3 is 15 residues long. Here the CDR3 reads CASSLGVSGTGELFF. CDR3 nucleotides: TGTGCCAGCAGCTTGGGGGTTAGTGGCACCGGGGAGCTGTTTTTT.

The sample holds many counts of this clonotype. The chain couples TRBV27 to TRBJ2-5; 7 positions agree with TRBD2. V trimming: 2 bases; J trimming: 3 bases; junction bases outside the gene matches: 9. The germline V gene has CDR1 MNHEY and CDR2 SMNVEV (reference sequence). The CDR3 runs to 16 residues. The CDR3 reads CASSLREGRLEETQYF. DNA for the CDR3: TGTGCCAGCAGTTTAAGGGAGGGCAGGCTAGAAGAGACCCAGTACTTC.

This clonotype was recorded many times. This chain connects TRBV15 to TRBJ2-3; D is possibly TRBD1 (8 bases). Trimming removed 1 base at V and 3 bases at J, with 11 bases between. The CDR3 sequence is 15 residues long. CDR1 LNHNV and CDR2 YYDKDF come from the germline V gene (reference sequence). In nucleotides, the CDR3 is TGTGCCACCAGCAGAGTACAGGGGGGGACAGATACGCAGTATTTT. It is translated as CATSRVQGGTDTQYF.

The chain couples TRBV6-2 or TRBV6-3 to TRBJ2-1; 9 bases agree with TRBD2. Germline V lookup: CDR1 MNHEY, CDR2 SVGEGT. This CDR3 is 19 amino acids long. The V and J ends lost 0 bases and 2 bases, in that order; junction bases with no gene match: 11. For the CDR3, the DNA is TGTGCCAGCAGTTACTCACTTGCCGCAGCGGGAGGCCCCTACAATGAGCAGTTCTTC. Translated, it gives CASSYSLAAAGGPYNEQFF.

The chain's CDR3 is CASNNRGVSYEQYF. In DNA form, the CDR3 reads TGTGCCAGTAACAATAGGGGAGTCTCCTACGAGCAGTACTTC. The chain combines TRBV19 with TRBJ2-7, with D perhaps TRBD1 or TRBD2 (5 bases each). CDR1 and CDR2 (germline): LNHDA, SQIVND (reference sequence). CDR3 length equals 14 residues. Deletions cut 7 bases from V and 0 bases from J, with 13 bases between.

This chain joins TRBV29-1 and TRBJ2-4; 7 positions agree with TRBD2. The germline V gene encodes CDR1 SQVTM and CDR2 ANQGSEA. This CDR3 has 14 residues. Trimming removed 4 bases from V and 2 bases from J; junction bases left unmatched: 5. The CDR3 bases are TGCAGCGTTGTGTGGGGACTAACCAAAAACATTCAGTACTTC. Translated: CSVVWGLTKNIQYF. The full variable domain, in which reference TRBV29-1 and TRBJ2-4 provide the parts outside the CDR3, is SAVISQKPSRDICQRGTSLTIQCQVDSQVTMMFWYRQQPGQSLTLIATANQGSEATYESGFVIDKFPISRPNLTFSTLTVSNMSPEDSSIYLCSVVWGLTKNIQYFGAGTRLSVL.

The chain joins TRBV5-1 to TRBJ1-1; D unresolved. V was trimmed by 3 bases and J by 0 bases, leaving 9 bases between them. The length of the CDR3 is 14 residues. Germline V CDR1 and CDR2: SGHRS, YFSETQ. The CDR3 is CASSWSSVNTEAFF. The CDR3 bases are TGCGCCAGCAGCTGGTCATCAGTGAACACTGAAGCTTTCTTT.

This chain connects TRBV5-5 to TRBJ1-5; maybe TRBD1 (6 bases). Trimming stripped 5 bases from V and 0 bases from J, with 12 bases between. In germline, CDR1 is SGHKS, CDR2 YYEKEE (reference sequence). The CDR3 sequence is 15 residues long. CDR3 amino acids: CASRVQGGSNQPQHF. In DNA form, the CDR3 reads TGTGCCAGCAGAGTACAGGGAGGTAGCAATCAGCCCCAGCATTTT.

This clonotype was observed at least ten times. The CDR3 DNA is TGTGCCAGCAGTTTCCTCGGCAGGGGGCATGGCTACACCTTC. Amino acids: CASSFLGRGHGYTF. The chain recombines TRBV12-3 or TRBV12-4 with TRBJ1-2, with 8 bases aligning to TRBD1. The length of the CDR3 is 14 residues. The V gene end was trimmed by 3 bases and the J gene end by 6 bases; junction bases not matched to a gene: 6.

The rearrangement links TRBV7-2 to TRBJ1-5; a weak D match, TRBD1 (5 bases). Germline CDR1 is SGHTA and CDR2 is FQGNSA. This CDR3 region has 15 residues. V lost 3 bases and J lost 6, with 15 bases in between. This CDR3 reads CASSFQSGGGQPQHF. For the CDR3, the DNA is TGTGCCAGCAGCTTTCAATCGGGGGGTGGTCAGCCCCAGCATTTT.

The chain employs TRBV11-2 and TRBJ2-5, with 8 bases lining up with TRBD2. Germline CDR1 is SGHAT and CDR2 is FQNNGV. V lost 8 bases and J lost 5; bases outside the gene matches: 13. CDR3 length equals 15 residues. CDR3 bases: TGTGCCAGCCTGGGACTAGGGAGTCCGATGGAGACCCAGTACTTC. It translates to CASLGLGSPMETQYF.